This paragraph covers one T cell receptor beta chain sequence. Its matching antigen is unknown. Researchers gathered lesional scalp punch biopsies and peripheral blood from patients with alopecia areata. RNA was isolated and reverse transcribed to cDNA, the sequencing template. TCRdb's table, derived via immunoSEQ multiplex PCR, lists solely in-frame clones and lacks some. The sample lists about 120,000 clones; roughly 50% were seen once. The data originate from a study of CD8+ T cells in alopecia areata. Study-level findings and limits: Sharing of TCR sequences between patients (possibly for HLA-related reasons) was less clear than in mice. Lesional scalp exceeded normal scalp in clonality, especially in alopecia totalis/universalis.

V lost 6 bases and J 1 base, leaving 12 bases between the germline ends. Germline V CDR1 and CDR2: SQVTM, ANQGSEA. This CDR3 is 13 amino acids long. The material sequenced was NKG2D-low CD8+ T cells sorted from blood. This TCR was sampled from a human donor with alopecia areata. This rearrangement joins TRBV29-1 to TRBJ1-1, with a possible D match to TRBD1 (5 bases). The CDR3 loop reads CSVAGHSNTEAFF. DNA of the CDR3: TGCAGCGTGGCAGGACACTCGAACACTGAAGCTTTCTTT.